This T cell receptor beta chain emerged from a study of T cell repertoires in cytomegalovirus infection. Study-wide results and limits: HLA-C-restricted, CMV-specific TCR beta clonotypes were dominant ex vivo.

About this clonotype itself: Its target is unknown.

TCRdb reprocessed the reads with MiXCR, giving one entry per CDR3 protein. Counted here are 85,000 to 120,000 distinct CDR3 sequences, more than 15% occurring once; the ten biggest clones make up 8% to 9.5%. Germline V gene data show CDR1 as SQVTM and CDR2 as ANQGSEA. This CDR3 comprises 15 residues. Germline trimming cut 1 base from V and 8 bases from J; bases unmatched to any gene: 8. The chain uses TRBV29-1 and TRBJ1-2, with 12 bases fitting TRBD1. This sequence originates from a human donor in good health (CMV status not recorded). Some clones in this sample may be carry-over from other donors' samples. Material: PBMCs. CDR3 residues: CSVEAGQGASGGYTF. The CDR3 DNA is TGCAGCGTTGAAGCGGGACAGGGGGCGTCGGGAGGCTACACCTTC.